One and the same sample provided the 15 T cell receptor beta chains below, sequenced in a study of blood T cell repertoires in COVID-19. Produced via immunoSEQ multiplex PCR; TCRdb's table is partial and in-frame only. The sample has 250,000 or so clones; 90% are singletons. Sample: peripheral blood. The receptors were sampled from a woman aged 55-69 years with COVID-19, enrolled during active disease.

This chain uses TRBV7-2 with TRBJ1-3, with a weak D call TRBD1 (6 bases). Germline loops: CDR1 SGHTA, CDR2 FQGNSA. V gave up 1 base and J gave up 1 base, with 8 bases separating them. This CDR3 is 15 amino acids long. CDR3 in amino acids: CASSLVGGSGNTIYF. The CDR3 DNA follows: TGTGCCAGCAGCTTAGTAGGGGGTTCTGGAAACACCATATATTTT.

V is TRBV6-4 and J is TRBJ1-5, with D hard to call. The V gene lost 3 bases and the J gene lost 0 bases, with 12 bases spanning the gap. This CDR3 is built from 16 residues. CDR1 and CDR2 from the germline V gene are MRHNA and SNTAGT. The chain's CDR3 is CASSDPQLISNQPQHF. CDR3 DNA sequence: TGTGCCAGCAGTGATCCACAGCTGATTAGCAATCAGCCCCAGCATTTT.

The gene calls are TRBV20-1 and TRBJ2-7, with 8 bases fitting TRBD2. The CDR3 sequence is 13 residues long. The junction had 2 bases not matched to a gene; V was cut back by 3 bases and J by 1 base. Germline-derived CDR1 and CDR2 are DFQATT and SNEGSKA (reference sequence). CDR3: CSASSGESYEQYF. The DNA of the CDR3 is TGCAGTGCTAGTAGCGGGGAATCCTACGAGCAGTACTTC.

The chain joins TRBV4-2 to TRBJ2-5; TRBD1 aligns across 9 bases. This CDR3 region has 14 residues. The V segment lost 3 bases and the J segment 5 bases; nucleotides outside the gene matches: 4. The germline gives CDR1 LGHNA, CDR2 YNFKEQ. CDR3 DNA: TGTGCCAGCAGCCATCGGACAGGGGTTGAGACCCAGTACTTC. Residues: CASSHRTGVETQYF.

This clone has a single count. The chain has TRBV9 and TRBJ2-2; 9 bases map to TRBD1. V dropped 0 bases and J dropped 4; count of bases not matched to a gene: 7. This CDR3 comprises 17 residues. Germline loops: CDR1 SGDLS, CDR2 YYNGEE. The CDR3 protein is CASSVVGQGAGTGELFF. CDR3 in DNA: TGTGCCAGCAGCGTAGTGGGACAGGGTGCTGGCACCGGGGAGCTGTTTTTT.

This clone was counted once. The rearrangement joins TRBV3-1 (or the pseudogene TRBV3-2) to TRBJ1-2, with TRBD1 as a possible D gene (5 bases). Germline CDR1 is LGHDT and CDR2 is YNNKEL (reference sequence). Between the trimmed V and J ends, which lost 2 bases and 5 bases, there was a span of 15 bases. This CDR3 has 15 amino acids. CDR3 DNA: TGTGCCAGCAGCCAAACTTCGGGGACTGGGTATGGCTACACCTTC. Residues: CASSQTSGTGYGYTF.

CDR3 nucleotide sequence: TGCGCCAGCAGCTCGGAGGGAACGGGACTAGGGGTGACCCAGTACTTC. Translation gives CASSSEGTGLGVTQYF. The V call is TRBV5-1, the J call TRBJ2-5; 8 nucleotides line up with TRBD2. The V segment lost 3 bases and the J segment 7 bases; nucleotides outside the gene matches: 14. The CDR3 length is 16 residues. Germline CDR1 reads SGHRS; CDR2 reads YFSETQ. Full variable domain (remainder filled in from reference TRBV5-1 and TRBJ2-5): KAGVTQTPRYLIKTRGQQVTLSCSPISGHRSVSWYQQTPGQGLQFLFEYFSETQRNKGNFPGRFSGRQFSNSRSEMNVSTLELGDSALYLCASSSEGTGLGVTQYFGPGTRLLVL.

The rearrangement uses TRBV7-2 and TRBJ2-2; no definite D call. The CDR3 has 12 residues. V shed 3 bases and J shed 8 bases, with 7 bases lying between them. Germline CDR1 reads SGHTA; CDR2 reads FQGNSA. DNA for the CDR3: TGTGCCAGCAGCTTTCTAAGTGGGGAGCTGTTTTTT. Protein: CASSFLSGELFF.

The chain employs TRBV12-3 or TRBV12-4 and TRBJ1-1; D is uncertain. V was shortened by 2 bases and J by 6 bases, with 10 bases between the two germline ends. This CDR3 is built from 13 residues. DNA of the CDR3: TGTGCCAGCAGTTTATATTCGAGGGCTGAAGCTTTCTTT. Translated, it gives CASSLYSRAEAFF.

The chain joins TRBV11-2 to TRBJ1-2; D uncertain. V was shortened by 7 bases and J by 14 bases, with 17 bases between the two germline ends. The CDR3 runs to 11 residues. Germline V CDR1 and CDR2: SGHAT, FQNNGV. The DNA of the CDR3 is TGTGCCAGCACCCCAGGCCCACCTCTAACCTTC. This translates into CASTPGPPLTF.

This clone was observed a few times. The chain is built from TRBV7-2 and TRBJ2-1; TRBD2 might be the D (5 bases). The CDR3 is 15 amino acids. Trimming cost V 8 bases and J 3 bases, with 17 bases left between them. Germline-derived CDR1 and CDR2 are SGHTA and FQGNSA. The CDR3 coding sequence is TGTGCCAGCTTCCTGGGTAGAGGAGGCTACAATGAGCAGTTCTTC. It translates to CASFLGRGGYNEQFF.

The CDR3 here is CAVSLAGGLHETQYF. CDR3 coding DNA: TGTGCCGTGTCCCTAGCGGGGGGGCTACATGAGACCCAGTACTTC. The chain employs TRBV7-2 and TRBJ2-5, with 12 bases aligning to TRBD2. V shed 11 bases and J 5 bases; nucleotides not matched to a gene: 12. CDR1 and CDR2 (germline): SGHTA, FQGNSA. This CDR3 has 15 amino acids.

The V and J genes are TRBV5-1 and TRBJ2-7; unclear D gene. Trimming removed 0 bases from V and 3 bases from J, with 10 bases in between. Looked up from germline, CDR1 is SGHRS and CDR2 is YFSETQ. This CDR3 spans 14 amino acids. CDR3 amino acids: CASSLGPPGYEQYF. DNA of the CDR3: TGCGCCAGCAGCTTGGGCCCACCCGGCTACGAGCAGTACTTC. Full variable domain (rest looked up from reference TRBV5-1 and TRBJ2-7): KAGVTQTPRYLIKTRGQQVTLSCSPISGHRSVSWYQQTPGQGLQFLFEYFSETQRNKGNFPGRFSGRQFSNSRSEMNVSTLELGDSALYLCASSLGPPGYEQYFGPGTRLTVT.

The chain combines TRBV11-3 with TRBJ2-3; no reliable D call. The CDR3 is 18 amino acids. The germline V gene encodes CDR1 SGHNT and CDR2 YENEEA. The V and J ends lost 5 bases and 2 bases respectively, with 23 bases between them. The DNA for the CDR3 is TGTGCCAGCAGCGTAGGCGTCCGGGTACAAAATTTCACAGATACGCAGTATTTT. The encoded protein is CASSVGVRVQNFTDTQYF. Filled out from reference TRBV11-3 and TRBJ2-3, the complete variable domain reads EAGVVQSPRYKIIEKKQPVAFWCNPISGHNTLYWYLQNLGQGPELLIRYENEEAVDDSQLPKDRFSAERLKGVDSTLKIQPAELGDSAVYLCASSVGVRVQNFTDTQYFGPGTRLTVL.

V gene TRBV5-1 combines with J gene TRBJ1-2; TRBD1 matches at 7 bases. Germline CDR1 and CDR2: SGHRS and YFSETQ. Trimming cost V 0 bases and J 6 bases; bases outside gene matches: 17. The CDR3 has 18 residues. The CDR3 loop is CASSLVGQRRGRTDGYTF. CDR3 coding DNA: TGCGCCAGCAGCTTGGTCGGGCAGCGGAGGGGGCGCACAGATGGCTACACCTTC.